The 12 T cell receptor beta chains given below trace back to one sample, sequenced in a study of blood T cell repertoires in COVID-19. Only in-frame clones appear in the TCRdb table, and some are missing; sequencing was by immunoSEQ multiplex PCR. Among 200,000 to 300,000 clones listed, about 91% were seen once. Sequenced: PBMCs or T cells enriched from blood (not recorded which). Source of these receptors: a middle-aged woman with acute COVID-19.

J is TRBJ2-5 and V is TRBV24-1; TRBD2 matches 7 bases. V gave up 7 bases and J gave up 4 bases; unmatched junction bases: 11. The germline V gene encodes CDR1 KGHDR and CDR2 SFDVKD. The CDR3 spans 15 residues. The DNA for the CDR3 is TGTGCCACCAGGGGAACGGGAGGCGGTCGAGAGACCCAGTACTTC. Amino acids: CATRGTGGGRETQYF.

The chain joins TRBV5-6 to TRBJ1-3, with 8 bases fitting TRBD1. The germline V gene has CDR1 SGHDT and CDR2 YYEEEE. The CDR3 consists of 17 residues. V shed 1 base, J shed 4 bases, and the junction held 10 bases outside the gene matches. The CDR3 nucleotides read TGTGCCAGCAGCTTGACCTCGACAGGGGCATCCGGAAACACCATATATTTT. It is translated as CASSLTSTGASGNTIYF.

The chain has TRBV2 and TRBJ2-5; D may be TRBD2 (7 bases). The CDR3 is 13 amino acids. Looked up from germline, CDR1 is SNHLY and CDR2 is FYNNEI. Trimming took 10 bases from V and 5 from J, leaving 17 bases between them. CDR3 DNA: TGTGCCACCACGGGGGGCAGGGTGGAGACCCAGTACTTC. The encoded protein is CATTGGRVETQYF.

The chain uses TRBV2 and TRBJ1-6; D might be TRBD1 (5 bases). Germline V CDR1 and CDR2: SNHLY, FYNNEI. V was clipped by 5 bases and J by 12 bases, with 29 bases between them. The CDR3 has 18 amino acids. The CDR3 sequence: CASSPNGLTAPTGEPLHF. The CDR3 coding sequence is TGTGCCAGCAGTCCCAATGGGTTGACAGCACCCACGGGAGAACCCCTCCACTTT. Combining the CDR3 with reference TRBV2 and TRBJ1-6 gives the whole variable domain EPEVTQTPSHQVTQMGQEVILRCVPISNHLYFYWYRQILGQKVEFLVSFYNNEISEKSEIFDDQFSVERPDGSNFTLKIRSTKLEDSAMYFCASSPNGLTAPTGEPLHFGNGTRLTVT.

The V and J genes are TRBV7-6 and TRBJ1-3; 11 bases fit TRBD1. The junction had 12 bases not matched to a gene; V was cut back by 4 bases and J by 7 bases. CDR1 is SGHVS, CDR2 FNYEAQ, per germline. The CDR3 is made up of 17 amino acids. This chain's CDR3 is CASSSGQGEGIGNTIYF. CDR3 coding DNA: TGTGCCAGCAGCTCGGGACAGGGGGAAGGAATTGGGAACACCATATATTTT.

The chain links TRBV2 to TRBJ1-2; 10 nucleotides line up with TRBD1. Germline CDR1 SNHLY, CDR2 FYNNEI. The CDR3 sequence is 15 residues long. V shed 7 bases and J 6 bases; nucleotides not matched to a gene: 11. This CDR3 reads CASIVVDRGLDGYTF. Written as DNA, the CDR3 is TGTGCCAGCATCGTTGTCGACAGGGGGCTGGATGGCTACACCTTC. Together with reference TRBV2 and TRBJ1-2, the CDR3 gives the full variable domain: EPEVTQTPSHQVTQMGQEVILRCVPISNHLYFYWYRQILGQKVEFLVSFYNNEISEKSEIFDDQFSVERPDGSNFTLKIRSTKLEDSAMYFCASIVVDRGLDGYTFGSGTRLTVV.

The CDR3 DNA reads TGTGCCAGCAGCCCCAGGGTTATCTATGGCTACACCTTC. Encoded protein: CASSPRVIYGYTF. V usage is TRBV14 and J usage is TRBJ1-2; tentatively, D is TRBD1 (5 bases). The CDR3 extends over 13 amino acids. With 4 bases removed from V and 4 bases from J, the gap between germline ends came to 10 bases. CDR1 and CDR2 (germline): SGHDN, FVKESK.

This chain links TRBV18 with TRBJ1-5; D is ambiguous. V lost 3 bases to trimming and J lost 2 bases, with 11 bases between them. The CDR3 has 15 amino acids. The V gene's germline CDR1 is KGHSH and CDR2 LQKENI. The CDR3 is CASSPTAGGNQPQHF. The CDR3 nucleotides are TGTGCCAGCTCACCCACGGCCGGGGGCAATCAGCCCCAGCATTTT.

This sequence joins TRBV30 and TRBJ2-2, with D tentatively TRBD1 (6 bases). This CDR3 has 14 residues. V dropped 1 base and J dropped 0 bases, with 6 bases sitting between them. Per germline, CDR1 GTSNPN and CDR2 SVGIG (reference sequence). CDR3 protein: CAWSGTANTGELFF. Written as DNA, the CDR3 is TGTGCCTGGAGTGGGACAGCGAACACCGGGGAGCTGTTTTTT.

The genes are TRBV12-3 or TRBV12-4 and TRBJ2-7, with D maybe TRBD2 (5 bases). The CDR3 sequence is 13 residues long. V lost 4 bases to trimming and J lost 6 bases, with 13 bases between them. CDR3 sequence reads: CASSSRTASEQYV. As DNA, the CDR3 is TGTGCCAGCAGTTCCAGGACTGCCTCCGAGCAGTACGTC.

This clone has just a few counts. This chain links TRBV7-2 with TRBJ1-2; perhaps TRBD1 as D (5 bases). Germline V CDR1 and CDR2: SGHTA, FQGNSA. CDR3 length equals 16 residues. V was pared by 1 base and J by 0 bases, with 12 bases between. The CDR3 DNA follows: TGTGCCAGCAGCTTAGAGACAGCGACGTCTAACTATGGCTACACCTTC. Encoded protein: CASSLETATSNYGYTF.

This rearrangement joins TRBV24-1 to TRBJ1-5; D is perhaps TRBD1 (6 bases). Germline V lookup: CDR1 KGHDR, CDR2 SFDVKD. The CDR3 covers 15 residues. V lost 4 bases and J 6 bases, leaving 15 bases between the germline ends. The CDR3 sequence is CATSESGGGGQPQHF. CDR3 nucleotides: TGTGCCACCAGTGAGTCGGGGGGCGGAGGTCAGCCCCAGCATTTT.